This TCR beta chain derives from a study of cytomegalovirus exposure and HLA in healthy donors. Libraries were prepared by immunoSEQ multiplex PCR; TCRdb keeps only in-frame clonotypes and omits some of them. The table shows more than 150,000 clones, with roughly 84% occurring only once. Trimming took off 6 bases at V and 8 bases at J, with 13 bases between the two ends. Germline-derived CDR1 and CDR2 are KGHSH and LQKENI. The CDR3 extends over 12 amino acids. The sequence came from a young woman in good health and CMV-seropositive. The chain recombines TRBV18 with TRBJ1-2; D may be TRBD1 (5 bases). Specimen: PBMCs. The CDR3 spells CASSFREGGYTF. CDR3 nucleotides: TGTGCCAGCTCCTTCAGGGAAGGGGGCTACACCTTC.